Listed below are T cell receptor beta chains from one sample, sequenced in a study of shared clonotypes between healthy human individuals. Sequencing was performed with immunoSEQ multiplex PCR; in TCRdb, only in-frame clones are kept and a portion is missing. The top ten clones hold over 1.5% of a sample with almost 750,000 clones, roughly 72% of them seen once. Sequenced: memory CD4+ T cells sorted from blood. The source is a woman in her twenties or thirties in good health. Both conserved end residues are part of each CDR3. Fields, in order: V gene, J gene, clone size, D gene, CDR3 DNA, CDR3 protein. The D gene is left open where the match is weak. For some rows the clone size is stated as once, few or many, or as a class when expanded; others skip it.

V: TRBV7-7
J: TRBJ1-1
size: once
D: -
DNA: TGTGCCAGCAGCGCTCTAGAATTGCCGAACACTGAAGCTTTCTTT
CDR3: CASSALELPNTEAFF

V: TRBV5-1
J: TRBJ2-7
size: -
D: -
DNA: TGCGCCAGCAGACCGCAGGGATCCTCCTACGAGCAGTACTTC
CDR3: CASRPQGSSYEQYF

V: TRBV28
J: TRBJ2-1
size: -
D: -
DNA: TGTGCCCCCTACGAAGACGCCGGGAAGCAGTTCTTC
CDR3: CAPYEDAGKQFF

V: TRBV7-9
J: TRBJ2-2
size: -
D: TRBD2
DNA: TGTGCCAGCAGCTTGAGCGGGAGAGTAACCGGGGAGCTGTTTTTT
CDR3: CASSLSGRVTGELFF

V: TRBV28
J: TRBJ1-3
size: -
D: -
DNA: TGTGCCAGCAGTTCAGCCTTCTCTGGAAACACCATATATTTT
CDR3: CASSSAFSGNTIYF

V: TRBV4-1
J: TRBJ1-2
size: -
D: TRBD1
DNA: TGCGCCAGCAGCCGGGGGACAGGGGATAACTATGGCTACACCTTC
CDR3: CASSRGTGDNYGYTF

V: TRBV25-1
J: TRBJ2-1
size: -
D: TRBD1
DNA: TGTGCCAGCAGTACAACACAGGGGGTCTCCTACAATGAGCAGTTCTTC
CDR3: CASSTTQGVSYNEQFF

V: TRBV10-1
J: TRBJ1-1
size: many
D: -
DNA: TGCGCCAGCAGTCCTTGGGGAGAACACGCTGAAGCTTTCTTT
CDR3: CASSPWGEHAEAFF

V: TRBV18
J: TRBJ2-7
size: -
D: -
DNA: TGTGCCAGCTCACCTAGCGGCAGCTCCTACGAGCAGTACTTC
CDR3: CASSPSGSSYEQYF

V: TRBV5-4
J: TRBJ2-5
size: -
D: TRBD1
DNA: TGTGCCAGCAGCTTTCGGACAGGCGGCCAAGAGACCCAGTACTTC
CDR3: CASSFRTGGQETQYF

V: TRBV28
J: TRBJ2-3
size: few
D: TRBD2
DNA: TGTGCCAGCAGTTTATGGCGCCTTAGCGGGACCACGGAGGCAGATACGCAGTATTTT
CDR3: CASSLWRLSGTTEADTQYF

V: TRBV4-1
J: TRBJ2-2
size: -
D: TRBD2
DNA: TGCGCCAGCAGCCAAGGTTCTAGCGGGAGTAACACCGGGGAGCTGTTTTTT
CDR3: CASSQGSSGSNTGELFF

V: TRBV29-1
J: TRBJ2-3
size: -
D: TRBD2
DNA: TGCAGCGCCTTAACTAGCGGGACTAGCACAGATACGCAGTATTTT
CDR3: CSALTSGTSTDTQYF

V: TRBV19
J: TRBJ1-5
size: -
D: -
DNA: TGTGCCAGTAATCGGGGGAATCAGCCCCAGCATTTT
CDR3: CASNRGNQPQHF

V: TRBV14
J: TRBJ2-1
size: -
D: -
DNA: TGTGCCAGCAGCCAAGGTCACTACAATGAGCAGTTCTTC
CDR3: CASSQGHYNEQFF

V: TRBV28
J: TRBJ1-1
size: once
D: TRBD1
DNA: TGTGCCAGCAGCCGAGGGGGCGTGAACACTGAAGCTTTCTTT
CDR3: CASSRGGVNTEAFF

V: TRBV13
J: TRBJ2-6
size: -
D: -
DNA: TGTGCCAGCAGCTTTCGGGTCTCTGGGGCCAACGTCCTGACTTTC
CDR3: CASSFRVSGANVLTF

V: TRBV5-1
J: TRBJ2-3
size: -
D: TRBD1
DNA: TGCGCCAGCAGCCCCGGGACAGGGAATCCAGATACGCAGTATTTT
CDR3: CASSPGTGNPDTQYF

V: TRBV2
J: TRBJ2-1
size: -
D: -
DNA: TGTGCCAGCAGTAAACGCGAAACCTACAATGAGCAGTTCTTC
CDR3: CASSKRETYNEQFF

V: TRBV6-5
J: TRBJ1-1
size: -
D: -
DNA: TGTGCCAGCAGTTACTCGGACAGTAGCACTGAAGCTTTCTTT
CDR3: CASSYSDSSTEAFF

V: TRBV5-5
J: TRBJ1-2
size: -
D: -
DNA: TGTGCCAGCAGCGGGGACCTCCGCTATGGCTACACCTTC
CDR3: CASSGDLRYGYTF

V: TRBV14
J: TRBJ2-3
size: few
D: -
DNA: TGTGCCAGCAGCCAAAATCCACACCCCACAGATACGCAGTATTTT
CDR3: CASSQNPHPTDTQYF

V: TRBV6-1
J: TRBJ1-5
size: -
D: -
DNA: TGTGCCAGCTTGACAGCTGATAGCAATCAGCCCCAGCATTTT
CDR3: CASLTADSNQPQHF

V: TRBV5-5
J: TRBJ1-3
size: once
D: -
DNA: TGTGCCAGCAGCTCAAGCCACGACAGTTACGGAAACACCATATATTTT
CDR3: CASSSSHDSYGNTIYF

V: TRBV27
J: TRBJ1-5
size: few
D: -
DNA: TGTGCCAGCAGTTACCCCCCTCGACAGGTTAATCAGCCCCAGCATTTT
CDR3: CASSYPPRQVNQPQHF

V: TRBV29-1
J: TRBJ2-1
size: -
D: TRBD1
DNA: TGCAGCGGAAACAGGGGTTACAATGAGCAGTTCTTC
CDR3: CSGNRGYNEQFF

V: TRBV7-9
J: TRBJ1-4
size: few
D: -
DNA: TGTGCCAGCAGCTTCGAAGAGAAACTGTTTTTT
CDR3: CASSFEEKLFF

V: TRBV29-1
J: TRBJ1-2
size: -
D: -
DNA: TGCAGCGTTGTCGAGAACTATGGCTACACCTTC
CDR3: CSVVENYGYTF

V: TRBV28
J: TRBJ2-1
size: -
D: -
DNA: TGTGCCAGCAGTGCCCCCCGGAGGGGCGGTTCGTTCTTC
CDR3: CASSAPRRGGSFF

V: TRBV29-1
J: TRBJ2-1
size: -
D: -
DNA: TGCAGCGTTGAATCGGGGAGCAGGGGGGTCAATGAGCAGTTCTTC
CDR3: CSVESGSRGVNEQFF

V: TRBV15
J: TRBJ2-7
size: -
D: -
DNA: TGTGCCACCAGCGGCGAACTACTAAGTGCCTACGAGCAGTACTTC
CDR3: CATSGELLSAYEQYF

V: TRBV29-1
J: TRBJ2-3
size: -
D: -
DNA: TGCAGCGTTGATATTGTGGATACGCAGTATTTT
CDR3: CSVDIVDTQYF

V: TRBV5-8
J: TRBJ1-5
size: few
D: -
DNA: TGTGCCAGCAGCTTGGTTCTCCATGTCCGGCTTCAGCCCCAGCATTTT
CDR3: CASSLVLHVRLQPQHF

V: TRBV5-1
J: TRBJ2-1
size: many
D: TRBD2
DNA: TGCGCCAGCAGCTTGGCGACTAGCGGTTACAATGAGCAGTTCTTC
CDR3: CASSLATSGYNEQFF

V: TRBV7-8
J: TRBJ2-3
size: -
D: -
DNA: TGTGCCAGCAACCCGCCCAACACAGATACGCAGTATTTT
CDR3: CASNPPNTDTQYF